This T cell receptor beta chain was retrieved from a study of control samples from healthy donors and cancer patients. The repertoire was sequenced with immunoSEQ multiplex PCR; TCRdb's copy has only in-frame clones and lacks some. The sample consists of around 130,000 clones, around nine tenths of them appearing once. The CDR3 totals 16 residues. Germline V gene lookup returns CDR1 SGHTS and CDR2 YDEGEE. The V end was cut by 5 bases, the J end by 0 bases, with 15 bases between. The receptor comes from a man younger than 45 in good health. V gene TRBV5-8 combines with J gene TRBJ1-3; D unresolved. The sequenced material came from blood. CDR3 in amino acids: CASSLWRSHSGNTIYF. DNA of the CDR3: TGTGCCAGCAGTTTATGGCGGAGCCACTCTGGAAACACCATATATTTT.